This T cell receptor beta chain comes out of a study of cytomegalovirus exposure and HLA in healthy donors. The CDR3 loop spans 16 amino acids. V gave up 4 bases and J gave up 3 bases, with 17 bases separating them. Looked up from germline, CDR1 is SGHTA and CDR2 is FQGNSA. The repertoire was sequenced with immunoSEQ multiplex PCR; TCRdb's copy has only in-frame clones and lacks some. The sample carries a few hundred thousand clones, 85% to 90% recorded once. The TCR comes from a young woman in good health and CMV-seronegative. This chain links TRBV7-2 with TRBJ2-3; D possibly corresponds to TRBD2 (5 bases). The material sequenced was PBMCs. The CDR3 is CASSSWKPPGTDTQYF. The CDR3 nucleotides are TGTGCCAGCAGCTCTTGGAAGCCTCCGGGGACAGATACGCAGTATTTT.